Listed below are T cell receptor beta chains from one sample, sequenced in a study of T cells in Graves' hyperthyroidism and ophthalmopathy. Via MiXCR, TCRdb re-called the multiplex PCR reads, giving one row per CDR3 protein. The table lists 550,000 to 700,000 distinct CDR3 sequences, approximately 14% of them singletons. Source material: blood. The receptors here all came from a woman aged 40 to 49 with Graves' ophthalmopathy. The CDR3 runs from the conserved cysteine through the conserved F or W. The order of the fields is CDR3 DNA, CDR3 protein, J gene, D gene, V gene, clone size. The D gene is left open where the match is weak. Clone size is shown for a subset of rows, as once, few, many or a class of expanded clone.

CDR3nt: TGTGCCAGCAAATACCAGGGGCTCAATCAGCCCCAGCATTTT; CDR3aa: CASKYQGLNQPQHF; j_gene: TRBJ1-5; d_gene: -; v_gene: TRBV28; abundance: many
CDR3nt: TGTGCCAGCAGCGCAGGGGGGAGCCTCAATCAGCCCCAGCATTTT; CDR3aa: CASSAGGSLNQPQHF; j_gene: TRBJ1-5; d_gene: TRBD1; v_gene: TRBV9; abundance: -
CDR3nt: TGTGCCAGCAGTTCCGGGACAGGGGACGCCGAGCAGTACTTC; CDR3aa: CASSSGTGDAEQYF; j_gene: TRBJ2-7; d_gene: TRBD1; v_gene: TRBV6-5; abundance: many
CDR3nt: TGTGCCAGTAGTATTGAACAGGGCTCCTACGAGCAGTACTTC; CDR3aa: CASSIEQGSYEQYF; j_gene: TRBJ2-7; d_gene: -; v_gene: TRBV19; abundance: many
CDR3nt: TGTGCCAGCAGTTTGGTGAAAACGGGCCAGCCCCAGCATTTT; CDR3aa: CASSLVKTGQPQHF; j_gene: TRBJ1-5; d_gene: -; v_gene: TRBV27; abundance: -
CDR3nt: TGCAGCGTTGTGTTAACGAACACCGGGGAGCTGTTTTTT; CDR3aa: CSVVLTNTGELFF; j_gene: TRBJ2-2; d_gene: -; v_gene: TRBV29-1; abundance: many
CDR3nt: TGTGCCAGCAGGGACAGGGGATTTGGGACAGATACGCAGTATTTT; CDR3aa: CASRDRGFGTDTQYF; j_gene: TRBJ2-3; d_gene: TRBD1; v_gene: TRBV28; abundance: -
CDR3nt: TGCAGCGCCCACCCTGGACAGCTGAACACTGAAGCTTTCTTT; CDR3aa: CSAHPGQLNTEAFF; j_gene: TRBJ1-1; d_gene: -; v_gene: TRBV29-1; abundance: many
CDR3nt: TGTGCCAGCAGTGAAGCGCTAAGGCAGTACTTC; CDR3aa: CASSEALRQYF; j_gene: TRBJ2-7; d_gene: -; v_gene: TRBV2; abundance: many
CDR3nt: TGTGCCAGTAGTTTCCAGGGACTGATGGCTGAAGCTTTCTTT; CDR3aa: CASSFQGLMAEAFF; j_gene: TRBJ1-1; d_gene: -; v_gene: TRBV19; abundance: many
CDR3nt: TGTGCCAGCACCACGCGCGCGCAGATCACCTACGAGCAGTACTTC; CDR3aa: CASTTRAQITYEQYF; j_gene: TRBJ2-7; d_gene: -; v_gene: TRBV6-2/TRBV6-3; abundance: -
CDR3nt: TGTGCCACCTCTGTGGGGTATAATTCACCCCTCCACTTT; CDR3aa: CATSVGYNSPLHF; j_gene: TRBJ1-6; d_gene: -; v_gene: TRBV12-3/TRBV12-4; abundance: many
CDR3nt: TGTGCCAGCAGTAAACTATCGACAGTCACTGGAAACACCATATATTTT; CDR3aa: CASSKLSTVTGNTIYF; j_gene: TRBJ1-3; d_gene: -; v_gene: TRBV6-2/TRBV6-3; abundance: few
CDR3nt: TGCGCCAGCAGCTTGGCAGGTCCCAACAGGAACACCGGGGAGCTGTTTTTT; CDR3aa: CASSLAGPNRNTGELFF; j_gene: TRBJ2-2; d_gene: -; v_gene: TRBV5-1; abundance: many
CDR3nt: TGTGCCAGCAGTTACTCAAGGACTAGCGTCTCCTACGAGCAGTACTTC; CDR3aa: CASSYSRTSVSYEQYF; j_gene: TRBJ2-7; d_gene: TRBD2; v_gene: TRBV6-5; abundance: many
CDR3nt: TGTGCCAGCACCAGTTCAGCAGGCCGTCAGCCCCAGCATTTT; CDR3aa: CASTSSAGRQPQHF; j_gene: TRBJ1-5; d_gene: -; v_gene: TRBV6-1; abundance: many
CDR3nt: TGTGCCAGCAGTTTACTTCCGGGCGGTCTTGAGACCCAGTACTTC; CDR3aa: CASSLLPGGLETQYF; j_gene: TRBJ2-5; d_gene: -; v_gene: TRBV27; abundance: many
CDR3nt: TGTGCCAGCAGGAGACAGAACGAGGGAGGCTACACCTTC; CDR3aa: CASRRQNEGGYTF; j_gene: TRBJ1-2; d_gene: -; v_gene: TRBV6-2/TRBV6-3; abundance: many
CDR3nt: TGTGCCATCAGTGACCGGGGAAGCCTCTACGAGCAGTACTTC; CDR3aa: CAISDRGSLYEQYF; j_gene: TRBJ2-7; d_gene: -; v_gene: TRBV10-3; abundance: many
CDR3nt: TGCGCCAGCAGCCAAACGGATTGGGAAGGGTCCTACGAGCAGTACTTC; CDR3aa: CASSQTDWEGSYEQYF; j_gene: TRBJ2-7; d_gene: -; v_gene: TRBV4-1; abundance: few
CDR3nt: TGTGCCAGCAGCTTACCGGGAGGGCAGGGTACGCAGTATTTT; CDR3aa: CASSLPGGQGTQYF; j_gene: TRBJ2-3; d_gene: TRBD2; v_gene: TRBV7-2; abundance: many
CDR3nt: TGCAGCGCCATACCTCGGGAGGGTGGGGATGAGCAGTTCTTC; CDR3aa: CSAIPREGGDEQFF; j_gene: TRBJ2-1; d_gene: TRBD2; v_gene: TRBV29-1; abundance: many
CDR3nt: TGCGCCAGCAGTGAGAGGAAACAAGAGACCCAGTACTTC; CDR3aa: CASSERKQETQYF; j_gene: TRBJ2-5; d_gene: -; v_gene: TRBV10-1; abundance: once
CDR3nt: TGTGCCAGCAGCCGTGGGGGTGGGACAAACGAGCAGTACTTC; CDR3aa: CASSRGGGTNEQYF; j_gene: TRBJ2-7; d_gene: -; v_gene: TRBV3-1; abundance: few
CDR3nt: TGTGCCAGCAGTTACGGGGGAGGTAGGGTACGCGAGCAGTACTTC; CDR3aa: CASSYGGGRVREQYF; j_gene: TRBJ2-7; d_gene: -; v_gene: TRBV6-5; abundance: many